The clone carrying this T cell receptor beta chain showed up just a few times. Its matching antigen is unknown. The ends were cut back, 0 bases at V and 2 bases at J, with 9 bases in the middle. CDR1 DFQATT and CDR2 SNEGSKA come from the germline V gene (reference sequence). CDR3 length: 14 residues. TCRdb reprocessed the reads via MiXCR and lists one record per CDR3 protein. Here the sample spans about 570,000 distinct CDR3 sequences, 40% being singletons. This record comes from a study of T cell repertoires in cytomegalovirus infection. For the study at large: HLA-B-restricted CMV epitopes that are well studied, plus recently identified HLA-C-restricted ones, were used by the study. Public TCR beta signatures were indicative of both CMV infection and a matching HLA type.

Study-wide results and caveats: Accumulated public TCR beta family frequency recognized individuals carrying CMV together with the relevant HLA. It was HLA-C-restricted CMV-specific TCR beta clonotypes that dominated the response ex vivo.

The input for sequencing was cultured PBMCs, taken from culture after CMV antigen stimulation. This chain connects TRBV20-1 to TRBJ2-3; D unresolved. This receptor was taken from a human donor in good health (CMV status not recorded). Some clones in this sample may be carry-over from other donors' samples. The DNA for the CDR3 is TGCAGTGCTAGAGAGGCAGGAGTCACAGATACGCAGTATTTT. This gives the protein CSAREAGVTDTQYF.